This T cell receptor beta chain was captured by sequencing in a study of Graves' ophthalmopathy and Graves' hyperthyroidism (dated by TCRdb to between 2017 and 2018). Turning to the overall study: Hyperthyroidism was considered stable if no progression to ophthalmopathy occurred within 18 months of follow-up. The study used TCR beta repertoire signatures to distinguish Graves' ophthalmopathy from Graves' hyperthyroidism and to predict progression to ophthalmopathy. In total, some 140 blood samples were TCR-sequenced: approximately 42 ophthalmopathy, under 80 hyperthyroidism and approximately 17 hyperthyroidism-to-ophthalmopathy patients. To explore V-J signatures that separate ophthalmopathy from hyperthyroidism, a discovery set of about a hundred patients was enrolled, consisting of about 43 with ophthalmopathy and around 60 with stable hyperthyroidism. The independent validation cohort included 18 to 20 hyperthyroidism patients plus 17 patients who later progressed from hyperthyroidism to ophthalmopathy. In more than five hyperthyroidism patients, the T-cell repertoires found in thyroid tissue were compared with those found in blood. Following sampling, methimazole starting at 30 mg daily was administered to hyperthyroidism patients, and high-dose intravenous methylprednisolone was administered to ophthalmopathy patients. What the authors observed across the whole study: Ophthalmopathy was separated from stable hyperthyroidism by the 13-signature model with about 90% sensitivity and around 81% specificity in cross-validation and with 80%/75% in the test set. Sample size was not predetermined statistically, and investigators were not blinded to group allocation. In validation, the model predicted ophthalmopathy progression with 70.59% sensitivity and roughly 78% specificity; roughly eleven predicted patients were CT-confirmed with GO in a median of around 6 months. Most expanded thyroid clonotypes with frequency above 0.001 were also detected in blood, suggesting blood repertoires may reflect the thyroid immune response.

For repertoire sequencing, the TCR beta CDR3 regions were amplified from RNA transcripts. HTBI primers and the Qiagen OneStep RT-PCR kit were used in a first-round RT-PCR, which was followed by a second-round multiplex PCR, size selection and purification. Libraries were sequenced paired-end with 100 bp reads on an Illumina HiSeq2000. The original pipeline was this. Reads were processed with SOAPnuke, discarding reads with adapters, uncalled bases, mean Phred below 15, or no exact constant-primer or identifier match. COPE v1.2.5 was used to merge the high-quality paired reads. Each unique nucleotide sequence was treated as a clonotype, and MiTCR v1.1 was used to align the clonotypes to the IMGT TRB V, D and J references. Analysis was restricted to V-J combinations with a frequency above 0.0001, which covered about 99% of repertoires. For each V-J combination, a TCR clonal expansion and chaos score was defined as the ratio of F50 clonal expansion to chaos observed in the TCRdist matrix. Welch's t-statistics and random forest were used to reduce features to some 13 V-J combinations, which were fed into a naive Bayes classifier. The Morisita-Horn index was used to measure how similar the thyroid and blood repertoires were. TCRdb cleaned the public reads at Q25 with fastp, built clones with MiXCR and kept in-frame beta chains. Records with the same CDR3 protein are collapsed into one entry carrying the most frequent genes and DNA. The V and J calls follow TCRdb's processing rather than the paper's. The sample table lists roughly 600,000 distinct CDR3 sequences, under 45% of them with a count of one. About 4% of the sample comes from the top ten.

This clonotype was counted ten times or more. Its antigen specificity is not known. Base qualities were left out, and no much larger clone turns up one base away. Hyperthyroidism patients were newly diagnosed, were aged 18 to 65 years, and had a disease duration under 2 months. Patients with other autoimmune diseases, uncontrolled infections, pregnancy or lactation were excluded from the study. Diagnosis was based on clinical symptoms, serum thyroxine, TRAb, thyroid ultrasound and orbital computed tomography. Total RNA was extracted with Trizol reagent and quality-checked on an Agilent 2100 Bioanalyzer. The germline V gene provides CDR1 SGHRS and CDR2 YFSETQ. From the cysteine through the phenylalanine, the CDR3 covers 14 amino acids. Just the 42-base CDR3 DNA is kept, in frame starting at base 1. V is clipped by 5 bases and J by 2 bases, and the sequence between their germline boundaries is 10 bases long.

This TCR was recovered from an adult man with Graves' hyperthyroidism. The sequenced material came from peripheral blood or thyroid tissue (not recorded which). The chain joins TRBV5-1 to TRBJ2-2; a weak D assignment points to TRBD2 (6 bases agree). Here is the DNA: TGCGCCAGCAGAGGAGGGGACAACACCGGGGAGCTGTTTTTT. Translated, this gives CASRGGDNTGELFF.